The clone carrying this T cell receptor (beta chain) was observed many times. The data were taken from a study of T-cell reconstitution after alpha-beta-depleted transplantation in children. The CDR3 has 14 amino acids. V shed 3 bases and J 9 bases; nucleotides not matched to a gene: 2. Germline V CDR1 and CDR2: SGHTA, FQGNSA. Preparation of the TCRbeta library was carried out with unique molecular identifiers. TCRdb re-called the PCR reads through MiXCR, storing one row per CDR3 protein. The profile shows some 400,000 distinct CDR3 sequences, roughly 22% of them singletons. This TCR was sampled from a human donor who donated a stem cell graft to a child with acute myeloid leukemia. This material consisted of PBMCs from the stem cell graft donor, taken from the stem cell graft. The chain is built from TRBV7-2 and TRBJ2-1; 13 bases are shared with TRBD2. The chain's CDR3 is CASSLGLAGTEQFF. The CDR3 region has the DNA TGTGCCAGCAGCTTGGGACTAGCGGGAACTGAGCAGTTCTTC.